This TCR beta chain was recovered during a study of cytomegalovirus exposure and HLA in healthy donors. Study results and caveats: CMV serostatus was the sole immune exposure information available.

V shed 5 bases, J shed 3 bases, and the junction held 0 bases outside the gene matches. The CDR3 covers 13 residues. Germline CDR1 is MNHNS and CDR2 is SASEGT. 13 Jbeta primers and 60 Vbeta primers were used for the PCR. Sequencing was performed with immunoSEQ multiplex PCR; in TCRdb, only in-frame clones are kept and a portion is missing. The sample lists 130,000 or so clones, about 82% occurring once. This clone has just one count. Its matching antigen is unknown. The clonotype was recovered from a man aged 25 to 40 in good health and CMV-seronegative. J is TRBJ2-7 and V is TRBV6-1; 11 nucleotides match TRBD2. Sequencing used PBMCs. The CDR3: CASSTSGSYEQYF. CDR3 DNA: TGTGCCAGCAGTACTAGCGGGAGCTACGAGCAGTACTTC.